This TCR beta chain is drawn from a study of cytomegalovirus exposure and HLA in healthy donors. The study, taken as a whole, reports: TCR beta V segments were, for the most part, productive about 90% or about 30% of the time in an earlier analysis.

Worth noting for this clone: What it binds is unknown.

This CDR3 has 14 residues. The PCR employed 60 Vbeta primers together with 13 Jbeta primers. The method was immunoSEQ multiplex PCR; TCRdb's version includes in-frame clones alone and lacks a portion of them. The sample records more than 150,000 clones, over 70% being singletons. The chain carries TRBV21-1 and TRBJ1-2; the listed D gene, TRBD1, was not tested against the DNA. TRBV21-1 is assigned pseudogene status. This TCR came from a woman under 30 in good health and CMV-seronegative. Sequences were obtained from PBMCs. This chain's CDR3 is CASRGTGVHYGYTF. The CDR3 DNA is TGTGCCAGCAGGGGTACAGGGGTGCACTATGGCTACACCTTC.